The sequence of this TCR beta chain was determined in a study of technical replicates of blood from a few donors. The V and J ends lost 3 bases and 2 bases, in that order; junction bases with no gene match: 3. Germline V lookup: CDR1 MDHEN, CDR2 SYDVKM. The CDR3 consists of 14 residues. Repertoires were generated with immunoSEQ multiplex PCR, while TCRdb's copy carries only in-frame clones and drops some. Of 85,000 to 100,000 clones listed, 95% were seen once; the top ten hold around 0.21%. Sequences were obtained from T cells isolated from PBMCs. The TCR was taken from a human donor in good health. The J gene is TRBJ1-2, the V gene TRBV28; 7 bases are shared with TRBD1. CDR3 amino acids: CASSLVDRNYGYTF. The DNA for the CDR3 is TGTGCCAGCAGTTTGGTGGACAGGAACTATGGCTACACCTTC.